This T cell receptor (beta chain) comes out of a study of CD8+CD57+ T cells in acquired aplastic anemia. The wider study: On average, sorted CD4+ and CD8+ cells gave roughly 3 ug of DNA. The study's findings and limits: The number of CD8+ CDR3 sequences shared by patients and controls was around 30. No significant patient-versus-control difference appeared in CD8+ Simpson's diversity.

Details on this clonotype: Its antigen is undetermined.

Genomic DNA, the template, was used for profiling of the TCR beta VDJ and CDR3. MiXCR, applied by TCRdb to the reads, yields one record per CDR3 protein. The repertoire consists of hundreds of thousands of distinct CDR3 sequences, with about three fifths occurring once and the leading ten covering 1.3%. Only patients with CD8+CD57+ cell expansion on flow cytometry were chosen for sequencing. The sample was sorted CD4+, CD8+, or CD8+CD57+ T cells (not recorded which) from PBMCs. The receptor was derived from a human donor with aplastic anemia.

As DNA, the CDR3 is TGTGCCAGCTGGGCGGGTGAAGGGTACTCACCCCTCCACTTT. This sequence encodes CASWAGEGYSPLHF. J is TRBJ1-6 and V is TRBV2; D call uncertain. Germline CDR1 is SNHLY and CDR2 is FYNNEI. V dropped 8 bases and J dropped 10 bases, with 18 bases sitting between them. The CDR3 is 14 amino acids.